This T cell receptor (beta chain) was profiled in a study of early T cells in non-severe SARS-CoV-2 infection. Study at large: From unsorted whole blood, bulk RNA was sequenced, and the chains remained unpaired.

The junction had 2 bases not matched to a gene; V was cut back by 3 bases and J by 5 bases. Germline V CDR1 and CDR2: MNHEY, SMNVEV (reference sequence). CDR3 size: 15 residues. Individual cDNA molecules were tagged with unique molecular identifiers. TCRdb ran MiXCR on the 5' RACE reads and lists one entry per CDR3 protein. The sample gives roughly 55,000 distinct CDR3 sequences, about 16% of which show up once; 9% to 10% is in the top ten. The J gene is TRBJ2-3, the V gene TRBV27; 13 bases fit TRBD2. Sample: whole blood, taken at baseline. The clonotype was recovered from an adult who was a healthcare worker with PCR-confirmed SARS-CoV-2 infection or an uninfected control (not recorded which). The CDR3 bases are TGTGCCAGCAGTTTTACTAGCGGGAGGGGAGATACGCAGTATTTT. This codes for CASSFTSGRGDTQYF.